The source of this T cell receptor beta chain is a study of blood T cell repertoires in COVID-19. Study-wide background: PBMCs, B-cell-depleted T cells, or T cells provided the cDNA or gDNA that made up the material.

In the source study's methods: Amplification from reference gene primers served as the basis for estimated nucleated cell counts. The data were produced by immunoSEQ multiplex PCR, yet TCRdb's version contains in-frame clones alone and is incomplete. That table gives V, J and clone size, and the DNA gave D and trimming. The profile shows over 130,000 clones, around 83% of them singletons. Patients from Seattle were sampled longitudinally, starting during active infection. The CDR3 is 13 residues long. V lost 7 bases and J lost 7, with 14 bases in between. Germline-derived CDR1 and CDR2 are MNHEY and SVGAGI.

The chain recombines TRBV6-5 with TRBJ1-3; D not certain. The sequenced sample consisted of peripheral blood. This sequence was found in a man aged 30 to 45 with COVID-19, enrolled during active disease. Here the CDR3 reads CASNRAAENTIYF. The CDR3 DNA reads as TGTGCCAGCAACCGCGCGGCGGAGAACACCATATATTTT.